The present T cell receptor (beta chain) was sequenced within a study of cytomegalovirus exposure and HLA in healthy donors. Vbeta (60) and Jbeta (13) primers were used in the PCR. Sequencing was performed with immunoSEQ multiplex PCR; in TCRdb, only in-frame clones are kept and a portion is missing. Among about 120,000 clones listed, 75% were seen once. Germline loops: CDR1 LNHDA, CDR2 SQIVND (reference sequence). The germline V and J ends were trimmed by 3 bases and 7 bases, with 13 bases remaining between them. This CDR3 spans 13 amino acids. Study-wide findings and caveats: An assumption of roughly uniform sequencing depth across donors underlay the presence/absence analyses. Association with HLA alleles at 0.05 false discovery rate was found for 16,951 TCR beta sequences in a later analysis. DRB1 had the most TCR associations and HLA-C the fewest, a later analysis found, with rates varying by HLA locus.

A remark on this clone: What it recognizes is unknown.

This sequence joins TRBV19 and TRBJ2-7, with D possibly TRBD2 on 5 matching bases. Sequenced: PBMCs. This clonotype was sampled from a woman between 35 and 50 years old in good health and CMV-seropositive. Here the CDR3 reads CASSIKGSWEQYF. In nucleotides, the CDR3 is TGTGCCAGTAGTATCAAAGGGAGCTGGGAGCAGTACTTC.